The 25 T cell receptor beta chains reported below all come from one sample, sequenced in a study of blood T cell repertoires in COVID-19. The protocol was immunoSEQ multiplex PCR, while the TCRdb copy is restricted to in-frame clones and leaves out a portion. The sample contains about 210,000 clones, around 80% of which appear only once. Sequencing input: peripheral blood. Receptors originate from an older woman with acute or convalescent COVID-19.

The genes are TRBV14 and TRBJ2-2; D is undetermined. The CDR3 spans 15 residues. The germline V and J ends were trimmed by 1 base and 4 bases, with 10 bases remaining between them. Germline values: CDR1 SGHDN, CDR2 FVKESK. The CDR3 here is CASSQVSGFTGELFF. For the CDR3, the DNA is TGTGCCAGCAGCCAAGTATCCGGGTTCACCGGGGAGCTGTTTTTT.

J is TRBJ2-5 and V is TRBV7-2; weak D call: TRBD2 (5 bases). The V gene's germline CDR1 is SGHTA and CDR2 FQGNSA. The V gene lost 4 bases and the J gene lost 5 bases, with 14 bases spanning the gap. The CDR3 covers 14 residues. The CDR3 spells CASSSDGWRETQYF. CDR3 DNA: TGTGCCAGCAGCTCAGATGGGTGGAGGGAGACCCAGTACTTC.

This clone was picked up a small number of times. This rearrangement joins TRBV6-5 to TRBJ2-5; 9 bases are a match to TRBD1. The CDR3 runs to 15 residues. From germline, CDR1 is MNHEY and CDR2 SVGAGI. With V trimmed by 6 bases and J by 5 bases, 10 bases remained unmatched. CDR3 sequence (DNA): TGTGCCAGCAGACCGGACAGGGGTGAATGGGAGACCCAGTACTTC. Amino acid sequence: CASRPDRGEWETQYF.

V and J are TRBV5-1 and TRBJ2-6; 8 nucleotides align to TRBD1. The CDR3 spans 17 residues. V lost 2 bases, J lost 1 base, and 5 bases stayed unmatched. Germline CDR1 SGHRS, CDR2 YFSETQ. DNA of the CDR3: TGCGCCAGCAGCTTTCTCCAGGGGGCTTCTGGGGCCAACGTCCTGACTTTC. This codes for CASSFLQGASGANVLTF.

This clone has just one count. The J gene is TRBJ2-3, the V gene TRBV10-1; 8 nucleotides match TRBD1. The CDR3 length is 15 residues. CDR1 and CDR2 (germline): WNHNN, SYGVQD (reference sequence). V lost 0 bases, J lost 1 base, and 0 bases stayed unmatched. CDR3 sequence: CASSESGQGTDTQYF. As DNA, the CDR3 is TGCGCCAGCAGTGAGTCGGGACAGGGCACAGATACGCAGTATTTT.

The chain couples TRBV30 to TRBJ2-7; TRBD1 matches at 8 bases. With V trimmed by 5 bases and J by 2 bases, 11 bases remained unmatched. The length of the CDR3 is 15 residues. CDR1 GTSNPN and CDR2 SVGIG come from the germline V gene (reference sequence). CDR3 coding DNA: TGTGCCTGGGTTAGGGAACAGGGGGTAACCTACGAGCAGTACTTC. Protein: CAWVREQGVTYEQYF. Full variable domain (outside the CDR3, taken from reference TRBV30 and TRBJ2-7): SQTIHQWPATLVQPVGSPLSLECTVEGTSNPNLYWYRQAAGRGLQLLFYSVGIGQISSEVPQNLSASRPQDRQFILSSKKLLLSDSGFYLCAWVREQGVTYEQYFGPGTRLTVT.

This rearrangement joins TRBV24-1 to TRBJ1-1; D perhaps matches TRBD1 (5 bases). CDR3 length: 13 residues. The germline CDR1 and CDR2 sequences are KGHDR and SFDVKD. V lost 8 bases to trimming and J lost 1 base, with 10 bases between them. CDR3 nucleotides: TGTGCCACCAAAGGGGCGGCGAACACTGAAGCTTTCTTT. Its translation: CATKGAANTEAFF.

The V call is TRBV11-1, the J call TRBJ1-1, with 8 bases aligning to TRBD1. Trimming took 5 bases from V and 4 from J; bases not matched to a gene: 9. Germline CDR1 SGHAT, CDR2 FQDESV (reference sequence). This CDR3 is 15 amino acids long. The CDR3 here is CASSADRGRSTEAFF. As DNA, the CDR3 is TGTGCCAGCAGCGCAGACAGGGGACGGAGCACTGAAGCTTTCTTT.

CDR3 in DNA: TGTGCCAGCTCACCCTACGGACAGGACATGAACACTGAAGCTTTCTTT. Translated, it gives CASSPYGQDMNTEAFF. The chain joins TRBV18 to TRBJ1-1; 7 bases are a match to TRBD1. CDR3 size: 16 residues. Germline trimming cut 3 bases from V and 0 bases from J; bases unmatched to any gene: 7. From germline, CDR1 is KGHSH and CDR2 LQKENI.

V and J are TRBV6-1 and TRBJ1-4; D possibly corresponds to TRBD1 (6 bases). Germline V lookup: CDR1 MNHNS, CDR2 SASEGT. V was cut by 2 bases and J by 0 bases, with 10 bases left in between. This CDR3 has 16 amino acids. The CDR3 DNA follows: TGTGCCAGCAGTGAACAGACAGGCACAACTAATGAAAAACTGTTTTTT. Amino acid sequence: CASSEQTGTTNEKLFF.

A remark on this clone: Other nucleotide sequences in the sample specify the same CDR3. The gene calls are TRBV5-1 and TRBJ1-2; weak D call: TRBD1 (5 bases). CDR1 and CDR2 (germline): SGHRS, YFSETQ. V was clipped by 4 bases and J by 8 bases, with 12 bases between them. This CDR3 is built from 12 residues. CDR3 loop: CASSPGGGGYTF. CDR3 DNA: TGCGCCAGCAGCCCGGGGGGAGGAGGCTACACCTTC.

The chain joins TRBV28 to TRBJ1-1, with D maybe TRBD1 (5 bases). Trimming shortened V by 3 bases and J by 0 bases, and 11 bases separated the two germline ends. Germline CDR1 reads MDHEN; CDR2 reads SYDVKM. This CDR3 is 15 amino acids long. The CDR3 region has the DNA TGTGCCAGCAGTTTCTGGGGCGCCATGAACACTGAAGCTTTCTTT. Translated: CASSFWGAMNTEAFF.

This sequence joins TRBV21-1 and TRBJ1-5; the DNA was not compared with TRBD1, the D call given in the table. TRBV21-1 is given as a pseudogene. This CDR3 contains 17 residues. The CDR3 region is CASSFHQTGVSNQPQHF. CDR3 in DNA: TGTGCCAGCAGCTTTCACCAGACAGGGGTCAGCAATCAGCCCCAGCATTTT.

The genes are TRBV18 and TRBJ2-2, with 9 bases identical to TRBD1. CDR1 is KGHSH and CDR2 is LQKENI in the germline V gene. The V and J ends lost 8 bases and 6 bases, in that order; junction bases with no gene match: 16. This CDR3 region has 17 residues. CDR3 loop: CASTQVPGQGVSGELFF. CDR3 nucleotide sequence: TGTGCCAGCACACAGGTCCCGGGACAGGGAGTCTCCGGGGAGCTGTTTTTT.

The CDR3 sequence is CASSEATEETQYF. The CDR3 nucleotides are TGTGCCAGCAGTGAAGCGACAGAAGAGACCCAGTACTTC. This chain links TRBV6-1 with TRBJ2-5, with a possible D match to TRBD1 (5 bases). Germline CDR1 and CDR2: MNHNS and SASEGT. The CDR3 sequence is 13 residues long. V lost 0 bases to trimming and J lost 3 bases, with 5 bases between them.

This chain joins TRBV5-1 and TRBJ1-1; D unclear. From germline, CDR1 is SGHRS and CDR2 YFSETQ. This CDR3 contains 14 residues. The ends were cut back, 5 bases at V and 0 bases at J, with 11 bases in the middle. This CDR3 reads CASRFYGLNTEAFF. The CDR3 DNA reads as TGCGCCAGCAGGTTCTACGGGTTGAACACTGAAGCTTTCTTT.

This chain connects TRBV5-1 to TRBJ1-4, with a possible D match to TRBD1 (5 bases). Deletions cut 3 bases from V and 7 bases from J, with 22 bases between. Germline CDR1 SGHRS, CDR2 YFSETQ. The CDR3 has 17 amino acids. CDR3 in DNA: TGCGCCAGCAGCTCCGGGGACTGGAGTAATATCGGTGAAAAACTGTTTTTT. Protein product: CASSSGDWSNIGEKLFF.

CDR3 loop: CASSQDRGTYEQYF. Here the CDR3 DNA reads TGTGCCAGCAGTCAGGACAGGGGGACCTACGAGCAGTACTTC. The V gene is TRBV6-2 or TRBV6-3, the J gene TRBJ2-7, with 10 bases aligning to TRBD1. Trimming cost V 5 bases and J 2 bases; bases outside gene matches: 3. This CDR3 contains 14 residues. The germline V gene encodes CDR1 MNHEY and CDR2 SVGEGT.

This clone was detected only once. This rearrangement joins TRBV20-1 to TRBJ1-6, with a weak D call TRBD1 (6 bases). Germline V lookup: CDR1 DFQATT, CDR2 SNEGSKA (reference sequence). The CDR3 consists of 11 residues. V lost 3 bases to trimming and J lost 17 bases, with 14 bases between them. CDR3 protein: CSARTGSAVHF. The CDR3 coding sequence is TGCAGTGCTAGGACAGGTTCCGCCGTCCACTTT.

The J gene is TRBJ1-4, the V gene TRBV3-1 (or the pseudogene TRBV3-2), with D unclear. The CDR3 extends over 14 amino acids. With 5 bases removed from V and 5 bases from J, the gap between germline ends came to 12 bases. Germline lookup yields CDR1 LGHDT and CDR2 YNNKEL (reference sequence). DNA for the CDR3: TGTGCCAGCAGCTTCCGGACGGGGAATGAAAAACTGTTTTTT. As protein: CASSFRTGNEKLFF.

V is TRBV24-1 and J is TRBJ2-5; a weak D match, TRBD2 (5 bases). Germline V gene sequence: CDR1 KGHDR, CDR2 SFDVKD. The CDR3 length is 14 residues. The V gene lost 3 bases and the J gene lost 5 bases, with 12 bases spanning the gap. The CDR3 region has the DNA TGTGCCACCAGTGATCCTCCGACGGGGGAGACCCAGTACTTC. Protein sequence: CATSDPPTGETQYF.

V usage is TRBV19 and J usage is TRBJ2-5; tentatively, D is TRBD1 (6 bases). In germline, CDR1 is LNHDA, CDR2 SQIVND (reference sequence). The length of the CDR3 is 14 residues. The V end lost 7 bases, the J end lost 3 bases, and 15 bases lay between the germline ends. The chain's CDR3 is CASNGLNREETQYF. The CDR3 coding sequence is TGTGCCAGTAATGGCCTAAACAGGGAAGAGACCCAGTACTTC.

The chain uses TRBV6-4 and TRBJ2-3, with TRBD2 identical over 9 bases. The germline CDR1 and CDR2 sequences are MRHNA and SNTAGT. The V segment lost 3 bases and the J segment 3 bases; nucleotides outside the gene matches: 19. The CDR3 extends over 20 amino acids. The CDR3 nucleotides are TGTGCCAGCAGTGAGGTGGCTAGCGGGACTGATGGGTATCCAACAGATACGCAGTATTTT. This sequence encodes CASSEVASGTDGYPTDTQYF.

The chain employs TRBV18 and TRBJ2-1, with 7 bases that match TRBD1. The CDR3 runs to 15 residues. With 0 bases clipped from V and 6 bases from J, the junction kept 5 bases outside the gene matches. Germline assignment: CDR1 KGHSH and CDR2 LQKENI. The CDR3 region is CASSPPGTALNEQFF. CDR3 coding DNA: TGTGCCAGCTCACCACCGGGGACAGCCCTCAATGAGCAGTTCTTC.

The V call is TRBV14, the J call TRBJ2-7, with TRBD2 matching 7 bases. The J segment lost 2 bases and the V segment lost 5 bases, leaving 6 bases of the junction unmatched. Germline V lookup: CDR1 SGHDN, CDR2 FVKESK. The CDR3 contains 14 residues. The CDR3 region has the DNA TGTGCCAGCAGCTCCTGGGGAGGGGCCTACGAGCAGTACTTC. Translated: CASSSWGGAYEQYF.